Here is one TCR beta chain with its context. Its cognate antigen is unknown. At the DNA level, this CDR3 is encoded by other sequences in the same sample as well. Time point of the sample: cycle 4 day 1 (C4D1), after 5 to 7 weeks of nivolumab. Every patient had relapsed following autologous stem cell transplantation, and cohorts differed in brentuximab vedotin exposure. Data came from immunoSEQ multiplex PCR; TCRdb stores just in-frame clones and leaves some out. The repertoire holds around 25,000 clones, with roughly 80% as singletons. The germline gives CDR1 LNHNV, CDR2 YYDKDF (reference sequence). V was clipped by 0 bases and J by 5 bases, with 8 bases between them. The CDR3 runs to 14 residues. The sample comes from a study of PD-1 blockade in classical Hodgkin lymphoma. General study findings and limits: Significantly greater TCR diversity emerged by C4D1 in CD4+ cells but not CD8+ cells. At baseline, newly diagnosed patients reportedly showed less TCR diversity than healthy donors. Those starting nivolumab under 1 year post-ASCT were excluded. Complete responders' baseline diversity resembled that of newly diagnosed patients.

The origin of this receptor is a human donor with classical Hodgkin lymphoma. The sample consisted of peripheral blood mononuclear cells (PBMCs), taken before the fourth cycle of nivolumab. The V and J genes are TRBV15 and TRBJ2-1; the D gene could be TRBD1 or TRBD2 (5 bases each). CDR3 region: CATSRDGGNNEQFF. The CDR3 DNA follows: TGTGCCACCAGCAGAGATGGGGGAAACAATGAGCAGTTCTTC.